Reported below is one T cell receptor beta chain. Its antigen is not yet known. Base-call qualities are not available, and no considerably larger clone is one nucleotide away. The treatment or condition label on this specimen signifies: in vitro stimulation with specific CMV peptide epitopes to enrich CMV-specific T cells. This specimen comes from a study of T cell repertoires in cytomegalovirus infection (dated by TCRdb to between 2018 and 2021). About the investigation overall: Alongside well-studied HLA-B-restricted epitopes, the peptide stimulations were aimed at recently identified HLA-C-restricted CMV epitopes, whose presentation resists viral immunomodulation. Donor HLA type was relevant to the analysis, because carriage of CMV infection together with the matching HLA type was indicated by public TCR beta signatures.

The germline V gene gives CDR1 as MGHRA and CDR2 as YSYEKL. V has 4 bases trimmed and J has 6 bases trimmed; junction bases matching no gene number 8. The cysteine opens and the phenylalanine closes a CDR3 of 14 amino acids. Here the CDR3 DNA is all that survives: 42 bases in frame from base 1. Sequencing relied on an Illumina HiSeq 1500. In TCRdb, the public reads were trimmed at Q25 with fastp and aligned with MiXCR, with productive beta chains retained. Each entry merges the rows of one CDR3 protein and shows their most common DNA and genes. The table for this sample lists about half a million distinct CDR3 sequences; around 35% of them were counted only once. Roughly 17% of the sample belongs to the ten largest clones. On the study overall, not on this receptor specifically: Cumulative frequency of public TCR beta family members discriminated carriers of CMV infection plus the relevant HLA type in this cohort and an independent approximately 360-donor cohort. In the ex vivo response, HLA-C-restricted CMV-specific TCR beta clonotypes were dominant, and in two of eight donors the single most frequent clonotype came from this HLA-C-restricted group.

Recombination connected TRBV4-1 to TRBJ1-1; 7 bases in the junction line up with TRBD1. The clonotype was recovered from a human donor in good health (CMV status not recorded). Some clones in this sample may be carry-over from other donors' samples. The sequencing used cultured PBMCs, collected from culture after CMV antigen stimulation. Here the CDR3 is given as CASSPRDSKAEAFF. The nucleotides are TGCGCCAGCAGCCCCCGGGACAGTAAGGCTGAAGCTTTCTTT.